A single sample gave rise to the 28 T cell receptor beta chains below, sequenced in a study of glioma-infiltrating T cells after dendritic cell vaccination. Here immunoSEQ multiplex PCR was the method, and the copy in TCRdb shows in-frame clones only, minus some. The sample has under 100,000 clones; 85% are singletons. The sequencing here drew on blood, taken before dendritic cell vaccination. The source is a human donor with glioblastoma.

V gene TRBV5-1 combines with J gene TRBJ2-5; D unresolved. The better agreement between TRBJ2-7 and the DNA end casts doubt on the J call. The CDR3 runs 13 residues. CDR1 is SGHRS, CDR2 YFSETQ, per germline. The DNA of the CDR3 is TGCGCCAGCAGCTTAGAGGTTACCTACGAGCAGTACTTC. This encodes CASSLEVTYEQYF.

This clone was picked up a small number of times. This rearrangement joins TRBV13 to TRBJ2-7; D is unclear. Germline CDR1 reads PRHDT; CDR2 reads FYEKMQ (reference sequence). The CDR3 extends over 13 amino acids. The germline V and J ends were trimmed by 5 bases and 2 bases, with 10 bases remaining between them. The CDR3 spells CASSAYLPYEQYF. The DNA for the CDR3 is TGTGCCAGCAGCGCATACCTACCCTACGAGCAGTACTTC.

The chain employs TRBV5-1 and TRBJ2-1, with TRBD2 as a possible D gene (5 bases). CDR3 length: 15 residues. V dropped 1 base and J dropped 7 bases, with 15 bases sitting between them. The germline V gene has CDR1 SGHRS and CDR2 YFSETQ. The CDR3 nucleotides are TGCGCCAGCAGCTTGTCGGGCTCAACGGGAAATGAGCAGTTCTTC. Encoded protein: CASSLSGSTGNEQFF.

The chain recombines TRBV11-1 with TRBJ2-1; weak D call: TRBD2 (7 bases). Germline V gene lookup returns CDR1 SGHAT and CDR2 FQDESV (reference sequence). V gave up 2 bases and J gave up 7 bases, with 15 bases separating them. The CDR3 is 15 residues long. CDR3 residues: CASSLRWEGGNEQFF. The CDR3 DNA reads TGTGCCAGCAGCTTAAGGTGGGAGGGGGGGAATGAGCAGTTCTTC.

The chain uses TRBV30 and TRBJ1-3; perhaps TRBD1 as D (6 bases). Deletions cut 2 bases from V and 7 bases from J, with 18 bases between. Germline-derived CDR1 and CDR2 are GTSNPN and SVGIG (reference sequence). This CDR3 is built from 15 residues. The CDR3 coding sequence is TGTGCCTGGAGTACTTCGACAGGCCCGAGGAACACCATATATTTT. Translated: CAWSTSTGPRNTIYF.

The chain couples TRBV15 to TRBJ1-1, with TRBD1 identical over 8 bases. Losses at the gene ends were 0 bases for V and 4 bases for J; bases not matched to a gene: 7. The germline CDR1 and CDR2 sequences are LNHNV and YYDKDF (reference sequence). The CDR3 runs to 16 residues. CDR3 coding DNA: TGTGCCACCAGCAGAGATCTGCAGGGGGCCGGCACTGAAGCTTTCTTT. It is translated as CATSRDLQGAGTEAFF.

The V and J genes are TRBV27 and TRBJ2-7; the match to TRBD2 covers 9 bases. V gave up 1 base and J gave up 0 bases; unmatched junction bases: 4. Germline V gene data show CDR1 as MNHEY and CDR2 as SMNVEV (reference sequence). CDR3 length: 16 residues. The DNA for the CDR3 is TGTGCCAGCAGTTTATTTGCGACTAGCGGCTCCTACGAGCAGTACTTC. Protein product: CASSLFATSGSYEQYF.

The chain combines TRBV5-1 with TRBJ1-3, with 7 bases aligning to TRBD1. Unmatched junction bases numbered 8, after V lost 4 bases and J lost 4 bases. Per germline, CDR1 SGHRS and CDR2 YFSETQ. CDR3 size: 15 residues. The CDR3 is CASSTTGTVGNTIYF. CDR3 bases: TGCGCCAGCAGCACCACCGGGACAGTGGGAAACACCATATATTTT.

The rearrangement joins TRBV5-1 to TRBJ2-5, with TRBD1 identical over 9 bases. CDR1 and CDR2 from the germline V gene are SGHRS and YFSETQ. The CDR3 has 15 amino acids. V lost 4 bases, J lost 0 bases, and 4 bases stayed unmatched. The DNA for the CDR3 is TGCGCCAGCAGCCTTGGGACAGGGTACCAAGAGACCCAGTACTTC. It translates to CASSLGTGYQETQYF.

The V call is TRBV5-1, the J call TRBJ2-5; possibly TRBD2 for D (6 bases). V was shortened by 0 bases and J by 4 bases, with 13 bases between the two germline ends. CDR1 and CDR2 (germline): SGHRS, YFSETQ. The CDR3 totals 15 residues. The CDR3 DNA reads as TGCGCCAGCAGCTTGGAGGGCGGGGTTTTAGAGACCCAGTACTTC. Amino acid sequence: CASSLEGGVLETQYF.

The chain combines TRBV18 with TRBJ2-3, with 10 bases aligning to TRBD2. The CDR3 contains 16 residues. The J segment lost 0 bases and the V segment lost 2 bases, leaving 2 bases of the junction unmatched. From germline, CDR1 is KGHSH and CDR2 LQKENI. The CDR3 protein is CASSPTSGTSTDTQYF. The CDR3 DNA sequence: TGTGCCAGCTCACCAACTAGCGGGACTAGCACAGATACGCAGTATTTT.

This chain connects TRBV5-1 to TRBJ1-1; no firm D call. This CDR3 is 14 amino acids long. The V gene's germline CDR1 is SGHRS and CDR2 YFSETQ. The V end lost 0 bases, the J end lost 6 bases, and 12 bases lay between the germline ends. CDR3 sequence reads: CASSLDANRAEAFF. The CDR3 DNA follows: TGCGCCAGCAGCTTGGACGCGAACCGGGCTGAAGCTTTCTTT. The variable domain in full, with the rest retrieved from reference TRBV5-1 and TRBJ1-1, is KAGVTQTPRYLIKTRGQQVTLSCSPISGHRSVSWYQQTPGQGLQFLFEYFSETQRNKGNFPGRFSGRQFSNSRSEMNVSTLELGDSALYLCASSLDANRAEAFFGQGTRLTVV.

This rearrangement joins TRBV7-3 to TRBJ2-1; the match to TRBD2 covers 8 bases. Per germline, CDR1 SGHTA and CDR2 FQGTGA. J was trimmed by 5 bases and V by 4 bases; bases with no gene match: 7. The CDR3 length is 15 residues. This chain's CDR3 is CASSSGLASHNEQFF. CDR3 coding DNA: TGTGCCAGCAGCTCCGGACTAGCTTCCCACAATGAGCAGTTCTTC.

The rearrangement uses TRBV5-1 and TRBJ2-7, with 12 bases that match TRBD2. The V gene end was trimmed by 3 bases and the J gene end by 4 bases; junction bases not matched to a gene: 8. CDR1 is SGHRS and CDR2 is YFSETQ in the germline V gene. The CDR3 covers 16 residues. As DNA, the CDR3 is TGCGCCAGCAGCTCCTCGACTAGCGGGAGAGGATACGAGCAGTACTTC. Protein product: CASSSSTSGRGYEQYF.

V and J are TRBV4-2 and TRBJ2-7, with 7 bases identical to TRBD2. The ends lost 0 bases at V and 4 bases at J; junction bases unmatched: 6. The CDR3 is 15 residues long. In germline, CDR1 is LGHNA, CDR2 YNFKEQ. As DNA, the CDR3 is TGTGCCAGCAGCCAAGAGCTTACGGGGGGTTACGAGCAGTACTTC. It translates to CASSQELTGGYEQYF.

The CDR3 DNA reads TGCGCCAGCAGCCGACTACAGGGGGGCGACTACGAGCAGTACTTC. This codes for CASSRLQGGDYEQYF. The rearrangement uses TRBV4-3 and TRBJ2-7; 8 positions match TRBD1. V lost 4 bases and J lost 3; bases outside the gene matches: 8. CDR1 is LGHNA, CDR2 YSLEER, per germline. The CDR3 runs to 15 residues.

The rearrangement links TRBV7-8 to TRBJ1-5; D perhaps matches TRBD1 (5 bases). Per the germline V gene, CDR1 is SGHVS and CDR2 is FQNEAQ. V lost 5 bases and J lost 5, with 10 bases in between. The CDR3 sequence is 13 residues long. The DNA for the CDR3 is TGTGCCAGCAGCATTAGGGGCGATCAGCCCCAGCATTTT. It yields the protein CASSIRGDQPQHF.

This chain uses TRBV4-3 with TRBJ2-2; tentatively, D is TRBD2 (6 bases). V was shortened by 1 base and J by 4 bases, with 13 bases between the two germline ends. The CDR3 runs to 16 residues. The germline CDR1 and CDR2 sequences are LGHNA and YSLEER. The CDR3 here is CASSQGPGDPTGELFF. The CDR3 DNA reads as TGCGCCAGCAGCCAAGGACCGGGAGACCCCACCGGGGAGCTGTTTTTT.

V is TRBV30 and J is TRBJ1-5; 8 bases agree with TRBD1. The CDR3 length is 21 residues. CDR1 and CDR2 (germline): GTSNPN, SVGIG (reference sequence). The J segment lost 0 bases and the V segment lost 3 bases, leaving 22 bases of the junction unmatched. The DNA for the CDR3 is TGTGCCTGGAGGGGGTACCCTGCCCCCACAGGGGGGTATTATAGCAATCAGCCCCAGCATTTT. It specifies CAWRGYPAPTGGYYSNQPQHF.

V is TRBV11-3 and J is TRBJ1-1; D is possibly TRBD1 (6 bases). Trimming removed 5 bases at V and 1 base at J, with 8 bases between. The CDR3 has 13 amino acids. Germline loops: CDR1 SGHNT, CDR2 YENEEA. The CDR3 region has the DNA TGTGCCAGCAGCCGGACAGCGAACACTGAAGCTTTCTTT. Its protein is CASSRTANTEAFF.

This clone was picked up one time. The genes are TRBV13 and TRBJ1-1, with 9 nucleotides matching TRBD1. The V gene end was trimmed by 5 bases and the J gene end by 3 bases; junction bases not matched to a gene: 4. CDR3 size: 14 residues. Germline V lookup: CDR1 PRHDT, CDR2 FYEKMQ (reference sequence). CDR3: CASSPDRGDTEAFF. CDR3 sequence (DNA): TGTGCCAGCAGCCCCGACAGGGGGGACACTGAAGCTTTCTTT.

The genes are TRBV19 and TRBJ2-7; 7 bases align to TRBD2. Germline V CDR1 and CDR2: LNHDA, SQIVND (reference sequence). The CDR3 sequence is 14 residues long. V lost 5 bases and J lost 4; bases outside the gene matches: 8. The CDR3 coding sequence is TGTGCCAGTAGTGGCGCGGGAGAAGCATACGAGCAGTACTTC. Encoded protein: CASSGAGEAYEQYF.

The J gene is TRBJ2-3, the V gene TRBV14; possibly TRBD1 for D (6 bases). CDR3 length: 18 residues. The germline V gene has CDR1 SGHDN and CDR2 FVKESK. V was shortened by 4 bases and J by 4 bases, with 24 bases between the two germline ends. CDR3 protein: CASSPLYTTGPSPDTQYF. The DNA of the CDR3 is TGTGCCAGCAGCCCCTTATATACAACAGGGCCCTCCCCAGATACGCAGTATTTT.

V and J are TRBV7-3 and TRBJ2-3; TRBD2 matches at 10 bases. Trimming took 5 bases from V and 3 from J; bases not matched to a gene: 5. The V gene's germline CDR1 is SGHTA and CDR2 FQGTGA. The CDR3 covers 15 residues. The CDR3 nucleotides are TGTGCCAGCAGCAAAGGACTAGCGGAAACAGATACGCAGTATTTT. Translation: CASSKGLAETDTQYF.

This rearrangement joins TRBV5-1 to TRBJ2-2; 8 bases line up with TRBD1. The germline V gene encodes CDR1 SGHRS and CDR2 YFSETQ. The CDR3 consists of 15 residues. Unmatched junction bases numbered 5, after V lost 2 bases and J lost 5 bases. CDR3: CASSFGQGGTGELFF. DNA for the CDR3: TGCGCCAGCAGCTTTGGACAGGGTGGTACCGGGGAGCTGTTTTTT.

The chain uses TRBV11-2 and TRBJ1-6; D not resolved. Germline loops: CDR1 SGHAT, CDR2 FQNNGV. This CDR3 comprises 15 residues. The V and J ends lost 1 base and 7 bases respectively, with 11 bases between them. CDR3: CASSLGGTYNSPLHF. CDR3 coding DNA: TGTGCCAGCAGCTTAGGAGGAACATACAATTCACCCCTCCACTTT.

The rearrangement uses TRBV2 and TRBJ1-1; 9 nucleotides align to TRBD1. CDR1 is SNHLY and CDR2 is FYNNEI in the germline V gene. V was pared by 7 bases and J by 6 bases, with 12 bases of the junction left unmatched. This CDR3 spans 15 amino acids. In DNA, the CDR3 is TGTGCCAGCACTTCCCGATGGGACAGGGCCGCTGAAGCTTTCTTT. This sequence encodes CASTSRWDRAAEAFF.

The V gene is TRBV4-3, the J gene TRBJ2-3; 8 nucleotides agree with TRBD2. The CDR3 loop spans 16 amino acids. With V trimmed by 0 bases and J by 5 bases, 7 bases remained unmatched. Germline CDR1 and CDR2: LGHNA and YSLEER. CDR3 region: CASSQDTGRAGDTQYF. Here the CDR3 DNA reads TGCGCCAGCAGCCAAGATACCGGGAGGGCGGGAGATACGCAGTATTTT.